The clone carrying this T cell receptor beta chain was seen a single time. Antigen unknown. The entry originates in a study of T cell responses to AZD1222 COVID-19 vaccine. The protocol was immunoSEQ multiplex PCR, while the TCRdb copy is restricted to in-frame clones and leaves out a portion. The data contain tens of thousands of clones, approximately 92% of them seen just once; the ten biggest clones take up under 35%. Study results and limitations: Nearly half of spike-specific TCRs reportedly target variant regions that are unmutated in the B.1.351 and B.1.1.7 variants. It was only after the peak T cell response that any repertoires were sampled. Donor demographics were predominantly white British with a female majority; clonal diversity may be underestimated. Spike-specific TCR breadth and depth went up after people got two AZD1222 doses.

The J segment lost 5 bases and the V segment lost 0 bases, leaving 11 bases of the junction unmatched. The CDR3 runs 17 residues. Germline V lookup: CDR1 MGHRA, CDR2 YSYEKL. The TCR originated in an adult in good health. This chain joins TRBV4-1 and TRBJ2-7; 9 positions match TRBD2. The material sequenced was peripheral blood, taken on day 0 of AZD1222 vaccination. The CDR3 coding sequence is TGCGCCAGCAGCCAAGATCGGGATAGCGGGAGAGCCAACGAGCAGTACTTC. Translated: CASSQDRDSGRANEQYF.